Listed below are T cell receptor beta chains from one sample, sequenced in a study of siplizumab effects on memory and regulatory T cells. Profiled with immunoSEQ multiplex PCR; TCRdb holds only in-frame clones, not every one. The sample contains under 150,000 clones, around 94% of which appear only once. The sequencing sample was made of non-Treg CD4+ T cells sorted from blood. All receptors derive from a human donor in good health. Each CDR3 is given with its conserved first and last residue. The D gene is left open where the match is weak. Some rows mark clone size as missing; the rest say once, few, many or name a class of expanded clone.

length	J	V	D	size	CDR3	DNA
14	TRBJ2-7	TRBV10-1	NA	NA	CASSAGEGQIEQYF	TGCGCCAGCAGCGCGGGGGAGGGACAGATCGAGCAGTACTTC
13	TRBJ1-2	TRBV9	NA	few	CASSLGVGYGYTF	TGTGCCAGCAGCCTTGGGGTTGGGTATGGCTACACCTTC
14	TRBJ2-7	TRBV7-9	TRBD2	NA	CASSSLAGIYEQYF	TGTGCCAGCAGCTCCCTAGCGGGAATCTACGAGCAGTACTTC
19	TRBJ2-7	TRBV7-2	TRBD1	NA	CASSLLSSRTGGHLDEQYF	TGTGCCAGCAGCTTACTATCGTCCCGGACAGGGGGCCACCTGGACGAGCAGTACTTC
15	TRBJ1-1	TRBV9	NA	NA	CASSVELGEYTEAFF	TGTGCCAGCAGCGTAGAATTAGGGGAGTACACTGAAGCTTTCTTT
11	TRBJ2-1	TRBV20-1	NA	NA	CSVPGAHEQFF	TGCAGTGTACCGGGGGCCCATGAGCAGTTCTTC
14	TRBJ2-7	TRBV6-5	TRBD1	NA	CASSYGTGPYEQYF	TGTGCCAGCAGTTACGGGACAGGCCCCTACGAGCAGTACTTC
16	TRBJ2-1	TRBV18	TRBD2	NA	CASSPPGLAGGNEQFF	TGTGCCAGCTCACCACCGGGACTAGCGGGGGGCAATGAGCAGTTCTTC
17	TRBJ1-6	TRBV27	TRBD1	NA	CASSRTPGTGSSSPLHF	TGTGCCAGCAGTCGCACTCCCGGGACAGGGTCGTCTTCACCCCTCCACTTT
13	TRBJ2-7	TRBV30	NA	NA	CAWSKGYLGEQYF	TGTGCCTGGAGTAAGGGTTACTTAGGAGAGCAGTACTTC
14	TRBJ2-3	TRBV6-5	TRBD1	NA	CASRIDRGTDTQYF	TGTGCCAGCAGAATAGACAGGGGCACAGATACGCAGTATTTT
14	TRBJ1-4	TRBV2	NA	NA	CASMRGQTNEKLFF	TGTGCCAGCATGAGAGGACAGACTAATGAAAAACTGTTTTTT
15	TRBJ1-2	TRBV6-5	TRBD1	once	CASSLTGDLNYGYTF	TGTGCCAGCTCACTGACAGGGGATTTAAACTATGGCTACACCTTC
13	TRBJ2-1	TRBV5-1	NA	NA	CASSLVPGAEQFF	TGCGCCAGCAGCTTGGTTCCGGGCGCTGAGCAGTTCTTC
16	TRBJ1-6	TRBV6-5	NA	NA	CASSYRTLRGSSPLHF	TGTGCCAGCAGTTACCGGACCCTCAGGGGTAGTTCACCCCTCCACTTT